The present entry profiles one T cell receptor (beta chain) with its context. Original handling: The assay estimated nucleated cells by amplifying reference gene primers. Generated by immunoSEQ multiplex PCR, the TCRdb table keeps only in-frame clones and is missing some. From that table come the V and J calls and clone size; the DNA was used to work out D and trimming. The table has roughly 37,000 clones, roughly 80% seen once. The sample belongs to a study of blood T cell repertoires in COVID-19. Background on the study: Samples of COVID-19 (acute and convalescent) were obtained from the United States, Italy and Spain. PBMCs, B-cell-depleted T cells, or T cells provided the cDNA or gDNA that made up the material.

This CDR3 is 14 amino acids long. Germline CDR1 reads SNHLY; CDR2 reads FYNNEI. The ends were cut back, 2 bases at V and 2 bases at J, with 9 bases in the middle. V is TRBV2 and J is TRBJ1-2, with a possible D match to TRBD1 (5 bases). The sample was peripheral blood. The clonotype originates from a human donor in a cohort sampled during active COVID-19. The CDR3 DNA reads TGTGCCAGCAGTGAACAGGGAGGGAACTATGGCTACACCTTC. This translates into CASSEQGGNYGYTF.